In its sample, the clone carrying this TCR beta chain was seen many times. Its antigen is unknown. This record comes from a study of T-cell memory formation after mild COVID-19. Study in general: Clusters were largely donor specific. Findings and limits, study-wide: Balance between CD4 and CD8 was seen in clones contracting day 15 to 85, and a CD4+ lean was seen in later expanders.

TCRdb passed the 5' RACE reads through MiXCR, listing each CDR3 protein once. In the table there are about 270,000 distinct CDR3 sequences, approximately 15% of which are singletons. Trimming left V 2 bases short and J 4 bases short, with 12 bases between. The CDR3 totals 16 residues. CDR1 is MNHEY and CDR2 is SVGAGI in the germline V gene. This receptor was identified in an adult woman who had mild COVID-19 (a few samples of this study predate the infection). Cell type and time point are not known. V is TRBV6-5 and J is TRBJ2-6; weak D call: TRBD1 (5 bases). The sequenced material came from PBMCs or a T cell subset sorted from them (not recorded which). CDR3 loop: CASSYTAGHGANVLTF. In DNA form, the CDR3 reads TGTGCCAGCAGTTACACGGCAGGGCACGGGGCCAACGTCCTGACTTTC.